This T cell receptor (beta chain) is drawn from a study of response to subunit inactivated influenza vaccine. Whole-study findings and limits: It was suggested by the authors that few new T cells are recruited by each seasonal influenza vaccination.

The CDR3 consists of 16 residues. Germline V gives CDR1 SGHDT, CDR2 YYEEEE. The trim removed 1 base at V and 4 bases at J, leaving 5 bases unmatched. TCRdb reprocessed the RT-PCR reads via MiXCR and lists one record per CDR3 protein. The top ten hold 11% of the sample, which has roughly 180,000 distinct CDR3 sequences, around 9% seen once. Note on this clonotype: Its antigen is currently unknown.

The sample in question was non-naive T cells sorted from PBMCs, obtained on the day of vaccination. V gene TRBV5-6 combines with J gene TRBJ2-3, with 11 nucleotides matching TRBD2. The sequence was collected from a man aged 45-65 years who received an inactivated influenza vaccine. CDR3 sequence reads: CASSLRLAGGPDTQYF. The DNA of the CDR3 is TGTGCCAGCAGCTTGCGTCTAGCGGGGGGTCCAGATACGCAGTATTTT.